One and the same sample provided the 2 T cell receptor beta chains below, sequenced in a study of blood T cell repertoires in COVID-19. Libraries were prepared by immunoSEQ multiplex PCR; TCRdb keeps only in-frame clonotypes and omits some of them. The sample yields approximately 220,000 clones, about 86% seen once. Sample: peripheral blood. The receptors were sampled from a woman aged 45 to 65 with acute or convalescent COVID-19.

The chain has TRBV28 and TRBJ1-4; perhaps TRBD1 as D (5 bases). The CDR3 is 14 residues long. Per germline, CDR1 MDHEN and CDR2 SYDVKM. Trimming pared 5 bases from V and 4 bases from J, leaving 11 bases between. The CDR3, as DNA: TGTGCCAGCAGTCCCGACAGTTTTAATGAAAAACTGTTTTTT. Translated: CASSPDSFNEKLFF.

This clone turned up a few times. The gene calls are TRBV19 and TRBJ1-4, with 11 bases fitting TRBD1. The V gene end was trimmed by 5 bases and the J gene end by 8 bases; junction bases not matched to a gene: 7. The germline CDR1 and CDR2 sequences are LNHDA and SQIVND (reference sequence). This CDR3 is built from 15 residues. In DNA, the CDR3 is TGTGCCAGTAGTCCCCGGGACAGGGGGTCCGAAAAACTGTTTTTT. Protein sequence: CASSPRDRGSEKLFF. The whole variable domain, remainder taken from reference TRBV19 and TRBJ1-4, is DGGITQSPKYLFRKEGQNVTLSCEQNLNHDAMYWYRQDPGQGLRLIYYSQIVNDFQKGDIAEGYSVSREKKESFPLTVTSAQKNPTAFYLCASSPRDRGSEKLFFGSGTQLSVL.